A selection of T cell receptor beta chains follows, all from one sample in a study of OX40 agonist ivuxolimab in advanced cancers. The assay was immunoSEQ multiplex PCR, and TCRdb's table has in-frame clones only and misses some. The table includes 70,000 or so clones, 75% to 90% detected once. This material consisted of CD4+ or CD8+ T cells sorted from blood, taken in a trial of the OX40 agonist ivuxolimab. These receptors originate from an adult with an advanced solid tumor such as melanoma, head and neck, liver or kidney cancer. The CDR3 runs from the conserved cysteine through the conserved F or W. The D gene is left open where the match is weak. Clone size is shown for a subset of rows, as once, few, many or a class of expanded clone.

>TRBV6-5|.|TRBJ2-7|TRBD1|14
CASRRQGSDYEQYF
TGTGCCAGCAGACGACAGGGTTCCGACTACGAGCAGTACTTC
>TRBV7-7|once|TRBJ2-5|.|15
CASSFRGAARETQYF
TGTGCTAGCAGCTTCCGGGGGGCGGCAAGGGAGACCCAGTACTTC
>TRBV7-9|.|TRBJ2-2|.|14
CASSPTGSSGELFF
TGTGCCAGCAGCCCTACAGGGTCCAGCGGGGAGCTGTTTTTT
>TRBV2|.|TRBJ1-1|.|10
CASRGTEAFF
TGTGCCAGCAGGGGGACTGAGGCTTTCTTT
>TRBV5-4|.|TRBJ2-7|TRBD2|16
CASSPRAGGPAYEQYF
TGTGCCAGCAGCCCTAGAGCGGGGGGACCCGCCTACGAGCAGTACTTC
>TRBV9|.|TRBJ2-3|TRBD2|17
CASSGEGLERDTDTQYF
TGTGCCAGCAGCGGGGAGGGGCTTGAGCGGGACACAGATACGCAGTATTTT
>TRBV14|.|TRBJ2-2|.|13
CASSLQGTGELFF
TGTGCCAGCAGCCTCCAAGGCACCGGGGAGCTGTTTTTT
>TRBV6-1|.|TRBJ2-7|TRBD2|17
CASSDRIGGTTSYEQYF
TGTGCCAGCAGTGACAGAATCGGAGGGACTACCTCCTACGAGCAGTACTTC
>TRBV4-3|.|TRBJ2-7|.|14
CASSPHVTGYEQYF
TGCGCCAGCAGCCCACACGTTACAGGCTACGAGCAGTACTTC
>TRBV28|.|TRBJ2-7|TRBD2|16
CASSSPLAGLVYEQYF
TGTGCCAGCAGTTCCCCGCTAGCGGGCCTAGTCTACGAGCAGTACTTC
>TRBV28|.|TRBJ1-4|.|13
CASSPVGVEKLFF
TGTGCCAGCAGCCCTGTGGGTGTGGAAAAACTGTTTTTT
>TRBV7-8|.|TRBJ2-7|.|12
CASSWGQLEQYF
TGTGCCAGCAGCTGGGGCCAGCTGGAGCAGTACTTC
>TRBV28|.|TRBJ2-1|TRBD2|16
CASRRLAGDPYDEQFF
TGTGCCAGCAGGCGACTAGCGGGAGACCCATATGATGAGCAGTTCTTC
>TRBV6-5|.|TRBJ1-1|.|14
CASSYSGGNREAFF
TGTGCCAGCAGTTACTCAGGCGGGAATAGAGAAGCTTTCTTT
>TRBV6-4|few|TRBJ2-3|.|15
CASSDAGAATDTQYF
TGTGCCAGCAGTGACGCGGGGGCCGCCACAGATACGCAGTATTTT
>TRBV6-9|.|TRBJ2-7|.|13
CASSYGHSYEQYF
TGTGCCAGCAGTTACGGACACTCCTACGAGCAGTACTTC
>TRBV6-6|.|TRBJ2-7|TRBD1|12
CATWTGLYEQYF
TGTGCCACCTGGACAGGACTCTACGAGCAGTACTTC
>TRBV5-4|.|TRBJ2-1|TRBD2|15
CASSSGLADPEEQFF
TGTGCCAGCAGCTCTGGACTAGCGGATCCCGAGGAGCAGTTCTTC
>TRBV5-6|.|TRBJ2-1|.|14
CASSLTLGWNEQFF
TGTGCCAGCAGCCTGACACTTGGCTGGAATGAGCAGTTCTTC
>TRBV30|.|TRBJ1-1|.|12
CAARPMNTEAFF
TGTGCTGCGAGGCCGATGAACACTGAAGCTTTCTTT
>TRBV6-5|.|TRBJ1-2|.|14
CASSLGPSDYGYTF
TGTGCCAGCAGCCTCGGTCCCTCAGACTATGGCTACACCTTC
>TRBV9|.|TRBJ2-2|TRBD1|14
CASSRTGTTGELFF
TGTGCCAGCAGCCGGACAGGGACCACCGGGGAGCTGTTTTTT
>TRBV4-2|.|TRBJ1-1|TRBD1|16
CASSPWTGGENTEAFF
TGTGCCAGCAGCCCCTGGACAGGGGGCGAGAACACTGAAGCTTTCTTT
>TRBV19|.|TRBJ2-3|.|15
CASSIRDFPADTQYF
TGTGCCAGTAGTATTCGGGACTTCCCGGCAGATACGCAGTATTTT